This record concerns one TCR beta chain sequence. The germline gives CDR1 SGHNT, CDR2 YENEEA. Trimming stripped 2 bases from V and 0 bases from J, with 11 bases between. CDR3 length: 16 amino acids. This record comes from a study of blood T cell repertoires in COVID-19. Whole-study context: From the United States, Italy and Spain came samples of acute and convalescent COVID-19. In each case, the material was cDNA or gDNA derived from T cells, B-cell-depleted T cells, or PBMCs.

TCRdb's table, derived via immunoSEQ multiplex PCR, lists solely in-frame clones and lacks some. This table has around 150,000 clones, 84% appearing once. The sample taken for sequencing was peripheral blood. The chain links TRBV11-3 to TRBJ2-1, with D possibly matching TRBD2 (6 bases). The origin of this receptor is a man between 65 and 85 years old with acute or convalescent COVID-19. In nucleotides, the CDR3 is TGTGCCAGCAGCTTACATAGCGGAGGCTCCTACAATGAGCAGTTCTTC. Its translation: CASSLHSGGSYNEQFF.